Sequencing of this T cell receptor (beta chain) was carried out in a study of blood T cell repertoires in COVID-19. Study in general: Acute and convalescent COVID-19 samples came from the United States, Italy and Spain. From T cells, B-cell-depleted T cells, or PBMCs came the material, which was cDNA or gDNA.

The germline V gene has CDR1 MDHEN and CDR2 SYDVKM. The V and J ends lost 5 bases and 10 bases respectively, with 17 bases between them. The CDR3 is 13 amino acids. Measured with immunoSEQ multiplex PCR; TCRdb has only the in-frame clones, and not every one. This repertoire shows around 300,000 clones, about 89% found once; its top ten account for about 5.2%. Clinical history as reported by participants underpinned cohort assignment. The sequenced sample was PBMCs or T cells enriched from blood (not recorded which). This receptor was taken from a woman aged 25 to 39 who had recovered from COVID-19. The chain joins TRBV28 to TRBJ1-1, with D possibly TRBD1 on 5 matching bases. CDR3 sequence: CASSPRGGRRAFF. The CDR3 DNA follows: TGTGCCAGCAGTCCTCGGGGGGGTCGGAGAGCTTTCTTT.